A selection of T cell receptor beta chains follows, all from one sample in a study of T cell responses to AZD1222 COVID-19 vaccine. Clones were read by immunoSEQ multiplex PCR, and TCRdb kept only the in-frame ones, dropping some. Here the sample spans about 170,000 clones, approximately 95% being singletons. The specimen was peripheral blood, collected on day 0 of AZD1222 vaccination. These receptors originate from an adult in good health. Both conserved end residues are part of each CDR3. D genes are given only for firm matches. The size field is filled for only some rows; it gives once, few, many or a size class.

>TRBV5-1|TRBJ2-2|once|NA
CASNSDGSPGELFF
TGCGCCAGCAACTCGGACGGGTCCCCCGGGGAGCTGTTTTTT
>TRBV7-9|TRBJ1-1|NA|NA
CASSLKGGRAEAFF
TGTGCCAGCAGCTTGAAGGGAGGGAGAGCTGAAGCTTTCTTT
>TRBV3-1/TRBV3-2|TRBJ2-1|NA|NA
CASSQDYNEQFF
TGTGCCAGCAGCCAAGATTACAATGAGCAGTTCTTC
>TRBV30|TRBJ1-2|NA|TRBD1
CAWSRSGTGDYTF
TGTGCCTGGAGCAGATCCGGGACAGGGGACTACACCTTC
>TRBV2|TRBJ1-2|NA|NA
CASSVWSGYTF
TGTGCCAGCAGTGTGTGGTCCGGCTACACCTTC
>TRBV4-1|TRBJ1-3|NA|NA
CASSQVRTAGSGNTIYF
TGCGCCAGCAGCCAGGTACGCACGGCAGGCTCTGGAAACACCATATATTTT
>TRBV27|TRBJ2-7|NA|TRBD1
CASSLMGQGAGEQYF
TGTGCCAGCAGTTTAATGGGACAGGGGGCAGGGGAGCAGTACTTC
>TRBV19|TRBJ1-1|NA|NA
CASSPGPYTEAFF
TGTGCCAGTAGTCCGGGCCCCTATACTGAAGCTTTCTTT
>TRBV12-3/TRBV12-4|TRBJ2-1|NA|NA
CASSFQNEQFF
TGTGCCAGCAGTTTCCAAAATGAGCAGTTCTTC
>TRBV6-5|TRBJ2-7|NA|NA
CASSDRLNPYEQYF
TGTGCCAGCAGCGATCGACTGAACCCCTACGAGCAGTACTTC
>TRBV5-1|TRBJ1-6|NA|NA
CASSWSGGDNSPLHF
TGCGCCAGCAGCTGGTCGGGAGGGGACAATTCACCCCTCCACTTT
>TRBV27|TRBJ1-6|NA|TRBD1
CASSSTGWDSPLHF
TGTGCCAGCAGTTCGACAGGGTGGGATTCACCCCTCCACTTT
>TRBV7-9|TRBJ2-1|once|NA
CASSPLGPYYNEQFF
TGTGCCAGCAGCCCGCTCGGCCCCTACTACAATGAGCAGTTCTTC
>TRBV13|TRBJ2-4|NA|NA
CASSSLSGTKNIQYF
TGTGCCAGCAGCTCCCTCAGTGGGACCAAAAACATTCAGTACTTC
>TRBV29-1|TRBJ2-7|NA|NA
CSVEDGEQDEQYF
TGCAGCGTTGAAGATGGGGAACAGGACGAGCAGTACTTC
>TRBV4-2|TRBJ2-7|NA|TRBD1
CASSQGDSSYEQYF
TGTGCCAGCAGCCAAGGGGACAGTTCCTACGAGCAGTACTTC
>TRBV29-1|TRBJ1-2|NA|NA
CSVDQNGYTF
TGCAGCGTGGACCAGAATGGCTACACCTTC
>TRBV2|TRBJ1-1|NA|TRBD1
CASSGDRERMNTEAFF
TGTGCCAGCAGTGGGGACAGGGAGAGGATGAACACTGAAGCTTTCTTT
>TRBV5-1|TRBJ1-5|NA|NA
CASSPDRGSQPQHF
TGCGCCAGCAGCCCGGACCGAGGGTCTCAGCCCCAGCATTTT
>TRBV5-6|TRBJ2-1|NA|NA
CASSLIQEYNEQFF
TGTGCCAGCAGTTTGATTCAGGAGTACAATGAGCAGTTCTTC
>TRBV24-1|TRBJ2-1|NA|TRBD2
CATSDRMGLAVYNEQFF
TGTGCCACCAGTGACCGAATGGGACTAGCGGTTTACAATGAGCAGTTCTTC
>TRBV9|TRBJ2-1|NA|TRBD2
CASSATGLAASDSSYNEQFF
TGTGCCAGCAGCGCAACGGGACTAGCGGCCTCCGATAGCTCCTACAATGAGCAGTTCTTC
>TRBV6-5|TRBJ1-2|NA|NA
CASSSSLGAGYTF
TGTGCCAGCAGCTCGAGTCTGGGGGCTGGCTACACCTTC
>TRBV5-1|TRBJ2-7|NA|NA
CASSLGGEGYEQYF
TGCGCCAGCAGCCTGGGAGGCGAGGGCTACGAGCAGTACTTC
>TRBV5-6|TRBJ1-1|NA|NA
CASSDGHMNTEAFF
TGTGCCAGCAGTGATGGACATATGAACACTGAAGCTTTCTTT
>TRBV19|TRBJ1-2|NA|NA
CASSSGAANYGYTF
TGTGCCAGTAGCTCAGGGGCTGCAAACTATGGCTACACCTTC
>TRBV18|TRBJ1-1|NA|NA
CASSPWGGMNTEAFF
TGTGCCAGCTCACCTTGGGGGGGAATGAACACTGAAGCTTTCTTT
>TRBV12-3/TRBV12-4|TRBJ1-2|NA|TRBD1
CASSQGDYGYTF
TGTGCCAGCAGTCAGGGGGACTATGGCTACACCTTC
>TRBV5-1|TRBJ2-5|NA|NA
CASSLAGTREEETQYF
TGCGCCAGCAGCTTGGCCGGGACACGGGAGGAAGAGACCCAGTACTTC
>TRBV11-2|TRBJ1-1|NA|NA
CASSLSNSMNTEAFF
TGTGCCAGCAGCTTATCTAACTCTATGAACACTGAAGCTTTCTTT
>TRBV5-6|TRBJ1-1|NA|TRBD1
CASSLVGTDTEAFF
TGTGCCAGCAGCTTGGTAGGGACAGACACTGAAGCTTTCTTT
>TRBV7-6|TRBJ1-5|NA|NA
CATRVLPGQPQHF
TGTGCCACCAGGGTTCTTCCTGGTCAGCCCCAGCATTTT
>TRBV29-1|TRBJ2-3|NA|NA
CSVEERIADTQYF
TGCAGCGTTGAGGAGAGAATCGCAGATACGCAGTATTTT
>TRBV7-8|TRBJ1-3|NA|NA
CASSSRRAGSGNTIYF
TGTGCCAGCAGCTCAAGAAGGGCTGGCTCTGGAAACACCATATATTTT
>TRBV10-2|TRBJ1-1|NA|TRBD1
CASRDRKTEAFF
TGCGCCAGCAGGGACAGGAAGACTGAAGCTTTCTTT
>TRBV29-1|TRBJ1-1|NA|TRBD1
CSVWDSSRVAEAFF
TGCAGCGTTTGGGACAGCTCACGGGTCGCTGAAGCTTTCTTT
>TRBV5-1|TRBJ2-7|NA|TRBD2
CASSARTSGGAGSYEQYF
TGCGCCAGCAGCGCTAGGACTAGCGGGGGGGCCGGGTCCTACGAGCAGTACTTC
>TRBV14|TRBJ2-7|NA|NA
CASSQDFYEQYF
TGTGCCAGCAGCCAAGATTTCTACGAGCAGTACTTC
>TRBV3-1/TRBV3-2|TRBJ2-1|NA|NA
CASGYNEQFF
TGTGCCAGCGGGTACAATGAGCAGTTCTTC
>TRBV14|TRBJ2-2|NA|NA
CASSQVDSFWGELFF
TGTGCCAGCAGCCAAGTGGACAGCTTTTGGGGGGAGCTGTTTTTT
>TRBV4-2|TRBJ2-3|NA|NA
CASSQDESSTDTQYF
TGTGCCAGCAGCCAAGATGAGTCTAGCACAGATACGCAGTATTTT
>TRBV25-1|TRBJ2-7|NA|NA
CASSADHMGEQYF
TGTGCCAGCAGTGCCGACCATATGGGCGAGCAGTACTTC
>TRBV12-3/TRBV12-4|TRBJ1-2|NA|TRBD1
CASGGQGLGYTF
TGTGCCAGTGGCGGACAGGGGCTTGGCTACACCTTC
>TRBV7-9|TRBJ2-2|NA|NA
CAGSHVMGGPITGELFF
TGTGCCGGCTCACATGTAATGGGGGGGCCGATCACCGGGGAGCTGTTTTTT
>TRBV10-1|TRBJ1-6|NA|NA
CASSDGNSPLHF
TGCGCCAGCAGTGATGGGAATTCACCCCTCCACTTT
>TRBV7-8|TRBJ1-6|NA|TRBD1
CASSPTASGTGDSPLHF
TGTGCCAGCAGCCCCACCGCCTCCGGGACAGGGGATTCACCCCTCCACTTT
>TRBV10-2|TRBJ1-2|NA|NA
CASSVPQGRSYTF
TGCGCCAGCAGTGTACCTCAGGGGAGGAGCTACACCTTC
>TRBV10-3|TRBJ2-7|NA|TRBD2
CAISESLAGIFEQYF
TGTGCCATCAGTGAGTCTCTAGCGGGGATTTTCGAGCAGTACTTC
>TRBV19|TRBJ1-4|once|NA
CASRRDPLNEKLFF
TGTGCCAGTAGGAGGGACCCCCTTAATGAAAAACTGTTTTTT
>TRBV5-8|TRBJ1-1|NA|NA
CASSDRDGLNTEAFF
TGTGCCAGCAGCGACCGGGACGGTCTTAACACTGAAGCTTTCTTT
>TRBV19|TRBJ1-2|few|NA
CASSTTRYYGYTF
TGTGCCAGTAGTACCACCCGGTACTATGGCTACACCTTC
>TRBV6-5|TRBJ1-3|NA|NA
CASISAGNTIYF
TGTGCCAGCATTTCTGCTGGAAACACCATATATTTT
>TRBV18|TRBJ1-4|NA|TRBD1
CASSRNGQGKGNEKLFF
TGTGCCAGCTCACGTAACGGACAGGGCAAAGGAAATGAAAAACTGTTTTTT
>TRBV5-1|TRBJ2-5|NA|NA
CASSLGGAQETQYF
TGCGCCAGCAGCTTGGGGGGCGCCCAGGAGACCCAGTACTTC
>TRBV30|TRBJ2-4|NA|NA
CAWSVPVLIAKNIQYF
TGTGCCTGGAGTGTACCTGTGTTAATAGCCAAAAACATTCAGTACTTC
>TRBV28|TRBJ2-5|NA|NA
CASSPQETQYF
TGTGCCAGCAGCCCGCAAGAGACCCAGTACTTC
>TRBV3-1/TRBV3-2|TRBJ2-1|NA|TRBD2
CASSQVWTSAENEQFF
TGTGCCAGCAGCCAAGTTTGGACTAGCGCGGAAAATGAGCAGTTCTTC